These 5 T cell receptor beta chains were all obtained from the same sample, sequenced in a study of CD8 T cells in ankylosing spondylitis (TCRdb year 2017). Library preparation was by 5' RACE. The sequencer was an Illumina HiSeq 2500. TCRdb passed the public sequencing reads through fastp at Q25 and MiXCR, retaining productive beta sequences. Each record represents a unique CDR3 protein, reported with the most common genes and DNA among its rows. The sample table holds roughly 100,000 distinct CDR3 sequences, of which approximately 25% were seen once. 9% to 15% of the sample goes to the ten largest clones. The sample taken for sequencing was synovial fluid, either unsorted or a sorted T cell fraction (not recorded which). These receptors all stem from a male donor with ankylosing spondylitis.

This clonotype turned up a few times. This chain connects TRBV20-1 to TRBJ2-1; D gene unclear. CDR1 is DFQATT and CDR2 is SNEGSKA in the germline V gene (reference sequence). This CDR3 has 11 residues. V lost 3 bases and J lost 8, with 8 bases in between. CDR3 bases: TGCAGTGCTAGGATCTTGGATGAGCAGTTCTTC. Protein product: CSARILDEQFF.

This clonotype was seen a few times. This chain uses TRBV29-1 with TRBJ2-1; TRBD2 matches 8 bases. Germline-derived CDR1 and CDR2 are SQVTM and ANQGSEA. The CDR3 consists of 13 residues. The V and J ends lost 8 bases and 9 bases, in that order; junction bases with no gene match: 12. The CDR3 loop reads CSLPLYSGTEQFF. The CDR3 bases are TGCAGCCTACCCCTTTATAGCGGGACTGAGCAGTTCTTC.

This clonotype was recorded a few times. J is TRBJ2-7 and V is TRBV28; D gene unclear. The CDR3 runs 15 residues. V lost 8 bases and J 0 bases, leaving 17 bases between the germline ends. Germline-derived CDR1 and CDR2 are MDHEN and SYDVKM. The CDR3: CASGLWEAGSYEQYV. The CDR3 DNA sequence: TGTGCCAGCGGGTTGTGGGAAGCAGGCTCCTACGAGCAGTACGTC.

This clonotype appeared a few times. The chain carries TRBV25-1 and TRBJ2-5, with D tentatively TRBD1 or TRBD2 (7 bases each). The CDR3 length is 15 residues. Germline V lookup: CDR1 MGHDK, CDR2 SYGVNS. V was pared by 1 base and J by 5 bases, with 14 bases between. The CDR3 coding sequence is TGTGCCAGCAGTGAATCAGGGGGGGAAAGGGAGACCCAGTACTTC. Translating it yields CASSESGGERETQYF.

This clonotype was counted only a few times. CDR3 in amino acids: CASSDTGLNEKLFF. The CDR3 region has the DNA TGTGCCAGCAGTGACACAGGCCTAAATGAAAAACTGTTTTTT. The chain combines TRBV6-1 with TRBJ1-4, with D maybe TRBD1 (5 bases). Germline V gene sequence: CDR1 MNHNS, CDR2 SASEGT. The CDR3 covers 14 residues. Trimming pared 3 bases from V and 5 bases from J, leaving 10 bases between.